One sample yielded the 20 T cell receptor beta chains listed below, sequenced in a study of cytomegalovirus exposure and HLA in healthy donors. Using immunoSEQ multiplex PCR, the repertoire was profiled, and TCRdb retains in-frame clones only, with some absent. The sample lists about 56,000 clones, roughly 92% occurring once. Material: PBMCs. These receptors were collected from a young man in good health and CMV-seronegative.

This chain links TRBV28 with TRBJ2-7; 7 bases match TRBD1. Germline V CDR1 and CDR2: MDHEN, SYDVKM. Germline trimming cut 4 bases from V and 2 bases from J; bases unmatched to any gene: 11. The CDR3 loop spans 16 amino acids. The CDR3 sequence is CASSSPLGTDPYEQYF. CDR3 sequence (DNA): TGTGCCAGCAGTTCCCCGTTGGGGACAGACCCCTACGAGCAGTACTTC.

The V and J genes are TRBV6-5 and TRBJ1-5; D possibly corresponds to TRBD1 (6 bases). The germline V and J ends were trimmed by 5 bases and 3 bases, with 8 bases remaining between them. The germline gives CDR1 MNHEY, CDR2 SVGAGI. The CDR3 consists of 13 residues. CDR3 DNA sequence: TGTGCCAGCAGTAGGACAGTCAATCAGCCCCAGCATTTT. It translates to CASSRTVNQPQHF.

The chain employs TRBV5-4 and TRBJ2-1; D gene uncertain. This CDR3 spans 13 amino acids. The V and J ends lost 0 bases and 6 bases respectively, with 7 bases between them. Germline values: CDR1 SGHNT, CDR2 YYREEE (reference sequence). CDR3 region: CASSLDPPNEQFF. The CDR3 DNA is TGTGCCAGCAGCTTGGATCCTCCCAATGAGCAGTTCTTC. Complete variable domain (other parts from reference TRBV5-4 and TRBJ2-1): ETGVTQSPTHLIKTRGQQVTLRCSSQSGHNTVSWYQQALGQGPQFIFQYYREEENGRGNFPPRFSGLQFPNYSSELNVNALELDDSALYLCASSLDPPNEQFFGPGTRLTVL.

This chain links TRBV28 with TRBJ2-1, with 8 bases lining up with TRBD2. The germline V gene has CDR1 MDHEN and CDR2 SYDVKM. The trim removed 7 bases at V and 2 bases at J, leaving 4 bases unmatched. This CDR3 is built from 14 residues. CDR3 sequence: CASIRGGTYNEQFF. CDR3 sequence (DNA): TGTGCCAGCATCCGGGGGGGTACCTACAATGAGCAGTTCTTC.

This clone was recorded once. J is TRBJ2-7 and V is TRBV28; a weak D match, TRBD2 (5 bases). V shed 8 bases and J shed 7 bases, with 18 bases lying between them. The germline V gene encodes CDR1 MDHEN and CDR2 SYDVKM. The CDR3 is 13 residues long. The CDR3 DNA is TGTGCCAGCCGTCAGGTCTCGGGGTGGGAGCAGTACTTC. This gives the protein CASRQVSGWEQYF.

V gene TRBV9 combines with J gene TRBJ1-5; D is perhaps TRBD1 (5 bases). The CDR3 loop spans 15 amino acids. V lost 0 bases to trimming and J lost 5 bases, with 12 bases between them. Germline CDR1 SGDLS, CDR2 YYNGEE. CDR3 sequence: CASSVGRGADQPQHF. As DNA, the CDR3 is TGTGCCAGCAGCGTAGGTAGGGGCGCGGATCAGCCCCAGCATTTT. Full variable domain (remainder filled in from reference TRBV9 and TRBJ1-5): DSGVTQTPKHLITATGQRVTLRCSPRSGDLSVYWYQQSLDQGLQFLIQYYNGEERAKGNILERFSAQQFPDLHSELNLSSLELGDSALYFCASSVGRGADQPQHFGDGTRLSIL.

The chain joins TRBV28 to TRBJ2-7; D gene uncertain. This CDR3 has 13 residues. CDR1 and CDR2 (germline): MDHEN, SYDVKM. With 8 bases removed from V and 0 bases from J, the gap between germline ends came to 11 bases. Here the CDR3 reads CASLERSSYEQYF. The CDR3 DNA reads as TGTGCCAGCTTAGAAAGAAGCTCCTACGAGCAGTACTTC.

The rearrangement joins TRBV23-1 to TRBJ2-2; D might be TRBD1 (5 bases). TRBV23-1 is labeled an ORF, and its function is uncertain. This CDR3 region has 16 residues. V gave up 2 bases and J gave up 0 bases, with 10 bases separating them. CDR3 in DNA: TGCGCCAGCAGTCAAGACAGCAAAGCGAACACCGGGGAGCTGTTTTTT. Translating it yields CASSQDSKANTGELFF.

V usage is TRBV29-1 and J usage is TRBJ1-3, with D uncertain. V lost 1 base and J 2 bases, leaving 6 bases between the germline ends. The CDR3 is 13 amino acids. Germline V gene sequence: CDR1 SQVTM, CDR2 ANQGSEA. The CDR3 here is CSVEAGTGNTIYF. The CDR3, as DNA: TGCAGCGTTGAAGCGGGGACTGGAAACACCATATATTTT.

The chain links TRBV28 to TRBJ2-2; TRBD1 matches 11 bases. The germline gives CDR1 MDHEN, CDR2 SYDVKM. CDR3 length: 16 amino acids. The ends lost 5 bases at V and 4 bases at J; junction bases unmatched: 6. In DNA, the CDR3 is TGTGCCAGCAGTATAATGGGACAGGGGGTCACCGGGGAGCTGTTTTTT. Translation: CASSIMGQGVTGELFF.

This chain connects TRBV4-1 to TRBJ2-7, with D perhaps TRBD1 (6 bases). Trimming removed 5 bases at V and 7 bases at J, with 15 bases between. Germline assignment: CDR1 MGHRA and CDR2 YSYEKL. CDR3 length: 13 residues. This CDR3 is CASSSDRSGEQYF. The CDR3 nucleotides read TGCGCCAGCAGCTCTGACAGGTCGGGAGAGCAGTACTTC.

On this clone itself: An end of the junction does not agree with germline; a read error may underlie this. The chain recombines TRBV19 with TRBJ2-4; TRBD1 agrees at 9 bases. Germline V lookup: CDR1 LNHDA, CDR2 SQIVND (reference sequence). The CDR3 totals 13 residues. CDR3 sequence: CASSTSGTGNWHF. CDR3 in DNA: TGTGCCAGTAGTACCTCCGGGACAGGGAATTGGCACTTC. Using reference TRBV19 and TRBJ2-4 for the parts outside the CDR3, the full variable domain is DGGITQSPKYLFRKEGQNVTLSCEQNLNHDAMYWYRQDPGQGLRLIYYSQIVNDFQKGDIAEGYSVSREKKESFPLTVTSAQKNPTAFYLCASSTSGTGNWHFGAGTRLSVL.

The V gene is TRBV7-9, the J gene TRBJ1-4; D perhaps matches TRBD1 (6 bases). Germline CDR1 SEHNR, CDR2 FQNEAQ (reference sequence). This CDR3 is 15 amino acids long. V lost 3 bases, J lost 3 bases, and 11 bases lay in between. The CDR3 loop reads CASSFTGWSNEKLFF. DNA of the CDR3: TGTGCCAGCAGCTTTACAGGGTGGTCTAATGAAAAACTGTTTTTT.

This clone has just one count. This rearrangement joins TRBV7-2 to TRBJ2-7; D might be TRBD2 (6 bases). Deletions cut 1 base from V and 3 bases from J, with 7 bases between. This CDR3 spans 13 amino acids. Looked up from germline, CDR1 is SGHTA and CDR2 is FQGNSA. The CDR3 spells CASSLVGGYEQYF. The CDR3, as DNA: TGTGCCAGCAGCTTAGTGGGGGGCTACGAGCAGTACTTC.

The CDR3 region is CASSRANYGYTF. For the CDR3, the DNA is TGTGCCAGCAGCCGAGCTAACTATGGCTACACCTTC. The V and J genes are TRBV6-5 and TRBJ1-2; no definite D call. Germline V CDR1 and CDR2: MNHEY, SVGAGI. V was cut by 6 bases and J by 0 bases, with 5 bases left in between. This CDR3 is built from 12 residues.

CDR3 sequence: CASSEHGLTSGTTRMDEQYF. In DNA form, the CDR3 reads TGCGCCAGCAGTGAGCACGGGCTGACTAGCGGGACCACTCGCATGGACGAGCAGTACTTC. The chain couples TRBV10-2 to TRBJ2-7; TRBD2 matches at 11 bases. Germline CDR1 is WSHSY and CDR2 is SAAADI. This CDR3 spans 20 amino acids. With V trimmed by 2 bases and J by 5 bases, 20 bases remained unmatched.

The chain employs TRBV5-8 and TRBJ2-7; tentative D call: TRBD1 (6 bases). Germline V gene sequence: CDR1 SGHTS, CDR2 YDEGEE. Trimming pared 0 bases from V and 0 bases from J, leaving 22 bases between. The CDR3 consists of 19 residues. In DNA form, the CDR3 reads TGTGCCAGCAGCTTGGGGAGAGTTTGGGGGCCACCCACCTCCTACGAGCAGTACTTC. Amino acid sequence: CASSLGRVWGPPTSYEQYF.

The rearrangement joins TRBV28 to TRBJ1-2, with TRBD1 identical over 10 bases. The germline V gene has CDR1 MDHEN and CDR2 SYDVKM. Trimming removed 5 bases from V and 8 bases from J; junction bases left unmatched: 8. The CDR3 is 14 amino acids. CDR3 loop: CASSTPSTGGGYTF. The CDR3 DNA is TGTGCCAGCAGTACCCCATCGACAGGGGGCGGCTACACCTTC.

The chain joins TRBV6-5 to TRBJ2-1; 13 positions agree with TRBD2. V lost 8 bases to trimming and J lost 8 bases; unmatched junction nucleotides: 6. From germline, CDR1 is MNHEY and CDR2 SVGAGI. The CDR3 consists of 14 residues. In DNA form, the CDR3 reads TGTGCCAGCGGAAGTGGACTAGCGGGAGATGAGCAGTTCTTC. It specifies CASGSGLAGDEQFF.

V is TRBV6-1 and J is TRBJ2-1, with unresolved D. Germline assignment: CDR1 MNHNS and CDR2 SASEGT. The CDR3 totals 14 residues. The germline V and J ends were trimmed by 6 bases and 0 bases, with 9 bases remaining between them. The CDR3 reads CASSPELSYNEQFF. The CDR3 DNA reads as TGTGCCAGCAGCCCCGAGCTCTCCTACAATGAGCAGTTCTTC.